This T cell receptor beta chain derives from a study of cytomegalovirus exposure and HLA in healthy donors. It was with 60 Vbeta and 13 Jbeta primers that the PCR ran. Generated by immunoSEQ multiplex PCR, the TCRdb table keeps only in-frame clones and is missing some. The sample carries some 69,000 clones, around 66% recorded once. Sequencing was carried out using PBMCs. This TCR was sampled from a male donor in good health and CMV-seropositive.

The CDR3 DNA is TGTGCCAGCAGCTTAGGCGGGGACGGACCTAACACTGAAGCTTTCTTT. Its translation is CASSLGGDGPNTEAFF. The rearrangement uses TRBV11-3 and TRBJ1-1, with a possible D match to TRBD1 (5 bases). The CDR3 is made up of 16 amino acids. Looked up from germline, CDR1 is SGHNT and CDR2 is YENEEA. Trimming took 1 base from V and 2 from J, leaving 14 bases between them.